This T cell receptor (beta chain) emerged from a study of OX40 agonist ivuxolimab in advanced cancers. Study details: Of mixed ages from about 23 to 90 and averaging about 60 years, the group was almost 85% male. Study observations and caveats: Among the lowest levels of clonal expansion were found in partial responders at 0.1-3.0 mg/kg. On average, CD8+ T cells had more expanded clones than CD4+.

The V end was cut by 4 bases, the J end by 7 bases, with 15 bases between. Germline V gene lookup returns CDR1 SGHKS and CDR2 YYEKEE (reference sequence). This CDR3 is 13 amino acids long. This clone was counted a few times. The antigen is undetermined. Clones were read by immunoSEQ multiplex PCR, and TCRdb kept only the in-frame ones, dropping some. This sample has roughly 76,000 clones, with approximately 85% found just once. The source is an adult with an advanced solid tumor such as melanoma, head and neck, liver or kidney cancer. V and J are TRBV5-5 and TRBJ2-7; no reliable D call. This specimen consisted of CD4+ or CD8+ T cells sorted from blood, obtained in a trial of the OX40 agonist ivuxolimab. CDR3 sequence (DNA): TGTGCCAGCAGCCTACCATCATTCTATGAGCAGTACTTC. Its protein is CASSLPSFYEQYF. The variable domain in full, with the rest retrieved from reference TRBV5-5 and TRBJ2-7, is DAGVTQSPTHLIKTRGQQVTLRCSPISGHKSVSWYQQVLGQGPQFIFQYYEKEERGRGNFPDRFSARQFPNYSSELNVNALLLGDSALYLCASSLPSFYEQYFGPGTRLTVT.